Presented here are 8 T cell receptor beta chains from one specimen sequenced in a study of blood T cell repertoires in COVID-19. The assay was immunoSEQ multiplex PCR, and TCRdb's table has in-frame clones only and misses some. The sample lists hundreds of thousands of clones, roughly 85% occurring once. The sequencing sample was made of PBMCs or T cells enriched from blood (not recorded which). The receptors were sampled from a woman between 50 and 59 years old with acute COVID-19.

The V and J genes are TRBV2 and TRBJ2-7, with 7 bases fitting TRBD1. The CDR3 extends over 14 amino acids. Germline loops: CDR1 SNHLY, CDR2 FYNNEI. V dropped 7 bases and J dropped 2; count of bases not matched to a gene: 8. CDR3 loop: CASTHGQAPYEQYF. DNA for the CDR3: TGTGCCAGCACCCACGGACAGGCCCCCTACGAGCAGTACTTC.

The chain carries TRBV9 and TRBJ2-2; weak D call: TRBD2 (5 bases). The CDR3 consists of 13 residues. Trimming removed 5 bases at V and 5 bases at J, with 10 bases between. Germline CDR1 is SGDLS and CDR2 is YYNGEE. CDR3 coding DNA: TGTGCCAGCAGTAAAAGGGAGACCGGGGAGCTGTTTTTT. Its translation: CASSKRETGELFF.

Only one count was recorded for this clone. This chain links TRBV5-6 with TRBJ2-4; the D is unclear. The CDR3 sequence is 15 residues long. V lost 4 bases, J lost 0 bases, and 11 bases lay in between. Germline V gene sequence: CDR1 SGHDT, CDR2 YYEEEE. The chain's CDR3 is CASSDDTLAKNIQYF. CDR3 coding DNA: TGTGCCAGCAGCGATGACACTTTAGCCAAAAACATTCAGTACTTC.

This chain connects TRBV7-9 to TRBJ2-1, with a possible D match to TRBD2 (5 bases). The CDR3 runs to 15 residues. Germline V gene data show CDR1 as SEHNR and CDR2 as FQNEAQ (reference sequence). V shed 5 bases and J shed 5 bases, with 16 bases lying between them. This chain's CDR3 is CASSHQQSGHNEQFF. The CDR3 DNA sequence: TGTGCCAGCAGCCACCAACAGAGCGGCCACAATGAGCAGTTCTTC.

This chain connects TRBV9 to TRBJ1-5; weak D call: TRBD1 (6 bases). CDR1 and CDR2 (germline): SGDLS, YYNGEE. The CDR3 has 11 amino acids. V was shortened by 7 bases and J by 5 bases, with 7 bases between the two germline ends. The CDR3 sequence: CASGGHQPQHF. The CDR3 bases are TGTGCCAGCGGGGGCCATCAGCCCCAGCATTTT.

This clone was picked up a small number of times. The CDR3 region is CASSWSGAYNEQFF. The CDR3 DNA reads as TGTGCCAGCAGTTGGAGCGGGGCCTACAATGAGCAGTTCTTC. The V call is TRBV25-1, the J call TRBJ2-1, with 7 bases identical to TRBD2. CDR3 length: 14 residues. Germline V gene sequence: CDR1 MGHDK, CDR2 SYGVNS. V gave up 5 bases and J gave up 2 bases; unmatched junction bases: 3.

The chain joins TRBV5-8 to TRBJ1-1, with TRBD1 identical over 7 bases. The CDR3 is 14 residues long. Per germline, CDR1 SGHTS and CDR2 YDEGEE. Germline trimming cut 4 bases from V and 4 bases from J; bases unmatched to any gene: 7. In DNA form, the CDR3 reads TGTGCCAGCAGCACCGACAGGGCGGTCACTGAAGCTTTCTTT. It is translated as CASSTDRAVTEAFF. Filled out from reference TRBV5-8 and TRBJ1-1, the complete variable domain reads EAGVTQSPTHLIKTRGQQATLRCSPISGHTSVYWYQQALGLGLQFLLWYDEGEERNRGNFPPRFSGRQFPNYSSELNVNALELEDSALYLCASSTDRAVTEAFFGQGTRLTVV.

This chain connects TRBV27 to TRBJ1-1; D not resolved. The germline V gene has CDR1 MNHEY and CDR2 SMNVEV (reference sequence). Trimming shortened V by 3 bases and J by 1 base, and 9 bases separated the two germline ends. The length of the CDR3 is 14 residues. The CDR3 region is CASSFLSGNTEAFF. CDR3 bases: TGTGCCAGCAGTTTCCTTTCAGGGAACACTGAAGCTTTCTTT.